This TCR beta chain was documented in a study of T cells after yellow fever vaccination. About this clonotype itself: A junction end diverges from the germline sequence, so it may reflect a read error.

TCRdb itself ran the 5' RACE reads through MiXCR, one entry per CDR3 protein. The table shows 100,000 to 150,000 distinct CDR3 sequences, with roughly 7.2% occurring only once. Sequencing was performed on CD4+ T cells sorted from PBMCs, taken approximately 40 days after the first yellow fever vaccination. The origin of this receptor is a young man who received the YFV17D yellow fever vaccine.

Here the CDR3 DNA reads TGTGCCACCAGCAGAGATAAGAGGCAGGCCCCATTTCTGAACTTC. Its protein product is CATSRDKRQAPFLNF. The V call is TRBV15, the J call TRBJ2-5; no reliable D call. CDR1 and CDR2 (germline): LNHNV, YYDKDF (reference sequence). This CDR3 region has 15 residues.